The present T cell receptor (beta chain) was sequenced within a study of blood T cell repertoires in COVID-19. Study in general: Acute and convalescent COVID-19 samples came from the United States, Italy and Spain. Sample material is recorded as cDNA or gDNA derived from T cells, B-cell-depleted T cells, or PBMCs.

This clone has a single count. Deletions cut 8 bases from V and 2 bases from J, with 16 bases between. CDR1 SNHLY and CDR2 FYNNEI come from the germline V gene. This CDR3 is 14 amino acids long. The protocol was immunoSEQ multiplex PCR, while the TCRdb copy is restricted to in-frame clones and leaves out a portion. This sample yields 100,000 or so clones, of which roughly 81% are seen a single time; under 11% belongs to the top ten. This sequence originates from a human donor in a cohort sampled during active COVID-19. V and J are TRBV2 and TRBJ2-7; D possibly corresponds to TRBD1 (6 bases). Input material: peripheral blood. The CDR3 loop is CASRSNQGPYEQYF. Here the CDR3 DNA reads TGTGCCAGCCGAAGCAACCAGGGGCCCTACGAGCAGTACTTC.